This entry describes one TCR beta chain. Its target is not known. The sample is drawn from a study of vaccination and CD4 T cells after COVID-19. Study as a whole: Convalescent cases comprised several mild and one severe, all SARS-CoV-2 positive by nasal swab PCR. The post-COVID samples were taken a median about 100 days after diagnosis, anywhere from 35 to 161. Regarding the study as a whole: The median number of SARS-CoV-2-reactive clonotypes increased from approximately 23 to 38, a change that did not reach significance.

This CDR3 spans 17 amino acids. Germline CDR1 ENHRY, CDR2 SYGVKD. The germline V and J ends were trimmed by 2 bases and 2 bases, with 16 bases remaining between them. The treatment denotes: approximately nine-day PBMC culture with coronavirus spike peptide pools or control peptides (ViraFEST assay). Using peptide pools, antigen-specific T cells were expanded in ViraFEST before TCRs were sequenced. Cultured CD4+ T cells had their DNA profiled by the Oncomine TCR Beta short-read assay. In TCRdb, the PCR reads were re-called with MiXCR into one record per CDR3 protein. The data hold around 20,000 distinct CDR3 sequences, with about 40% observed a single time.

The sample taken for sequencing was CD4+ T cells from blood, cultured in vitro. The chain joins TRBV10-3 to TRBJ1-3; no clear D. The sequence derives from a human donor who had recovered from COVID-19. The chain's CDR3 is CAISEATPGGTGNTIYF. CDR3 in DNA: TGTGCCATCAGTGAGGCCACCCCCGGAGGGACTGGAAACACCATATATTTT.